A single sample gave rise to the 27 T cell receptor beta chains below, sequenced in a study of early T cells in non-severe SARS-CoV-2 infection. In TCRdb, the 5' RACE reads were re-called with MiXCR into one record per CDR3 protein. The table records more than 65,000 distinct CDR3 sequences, 12% of them present only once. What was sequenced was whole blood. The receptor set was obtained from an adult who was a healthcare worker with PCR-confirmed SARS-CoV-2 infection or an uninfected control (not recorded which).

V gene TRBV27 combines with J gene TRBJ2-1, with D tentatively TRBD2 (6 bases). Germline V gene lookup returns CDR1 MNHEY and CDR2 SMNVEV (reference sequence). The V end lost 8 bases, the J end lost 6 bases, and 17 bases lay between the germline ends. This CDR3 has 14 amino acids. The CDR3, as DNA: TGTGCCAGCGGCCCCTCCCTAGCGACCAATGAGCAGTTCTTC. It yields the protein CASGPSLATNEQFF.

This clonotype was observed at least ten times. The V and J genes are TRBV12-3 or TRBV12-4 and TRBJ1-6; D possibly corresponds to TRBD1 (5 bases). The CDR3 runs to 14 residues. Between the trimmed V and J ends, which lost 5 bases and 5 bases, there was a span of 10 bases. The chain's CDR3 is CASSGGSDNSPLHF. The CDR3 DNA reads as TGTGCCAGCAGTGGGGGGTCGGATAATTCACCCCTCCACTTT.

The chain combines TRBV12-3 or TRBV12-4 with TRBJ2-7, with TRBD1 as a possible D gene (6 bases). The CDR3 is 14 residues long. Trimming cost V 4 bases and J 0 bases, with 10 bases left between them. The CDR3, as DNA: TGTGCCAGCAGTTCTGGGGACAACTCCTACGAGCAGTACTTC. Its protein is CASSSGDNSYEQYF.

This clonotype was detected a few times. J is TRBJ1-5 and V is TRBV3-1, with D maybe TRBD1 (5 bases). The V end lost 1 base, the J end lost 0 bases, and 13 bases lay between the germline ends. CDR3 size: 17 residues. Germline V gives CDR1 LGHDT, CDR2 YNNKEL (reference sequence). DNA of the CDR3: TGTGCCAGCAGCCAAGGGGGGGGTCCCTATAGCAATCAGCCCCAGCATTTT. It translates to CASSQGGGPYSNQPQHF.

This clonotype was seen a few times. The chain links TRBV7-3 to TRBJ2-7, with no clear D. Germline V gene data show CDR1 as SGHTA and CDR2 as FQGTGA. The CDR3 extends over 14 amino acids. V was shortened by 2 bases and J by 2 bases, with 10 bases between the two germline ends. The CDR3 loop is CASSLGKGAYEQYF. CDR3 DNA: TGTGCCAGCAGCTTAGGGAAGGGTGCCTACGAGCAGTACTTC.

This clonotype was seen more than once but under ten times. The V call is TRBV9, the J call TRBJ2-3; 11 nucleotides line up with TRBD2. The CDR3 is made up of 15 amino acids. V lost 1 base and J lost 6; bases outside the gene matches: 4. Germline loops: CDR1 SGDLS, CDR2 YYNGEE. The chain's CDR3 is CASSVSASGRDTQYF. In nucleotides, the CDR3 is TGTGCCAGCAGCGTAAGCGCTAGCGGGAGGGATACGCAGTATTTT. The whole variable domain, remainder taken from reference TRBV9 and TRBJ2-3, is DSGVTQTPKHLITATGQRVTLRCSPRSGDLSVYWYQQSLDQGLQFLIQYYNGEERAKGNILERFSAQQFPDLHSELNLSSLELGDSALYFCASSVSASGRDTQYFGPGTRLTVL.

The chain is built from TRBV12-3 or TRBV12-4 and TRBJ2-3, with 12 bases aligning to TRBD1. With V trimmed by 6 bases and J by 3 bases, 4 bases remained unmatched. This CDR3 spans 15 amino acids. The CDR3 reads CASSLGQGATDTQYF. The CDR3 nucleotides read TGTGCCAGCAGCCTGGGACAGGGGGCAACAGATACGCAGTATTTT.

There are a few counts of this clonotype. This chain connects TRBV7-9 to TRBJ2-1, with 7 bases matching TRBD1. This CDR3 has 12 amino acids. Germline lookup yields CDR1 SEHNR and CDR2 FQNEAQ (reference sequence). V lost 6 bases and J lost 10; bases outside the gene matches: 6. CDR3 sequence (DNA): TGTGCCAGCAGTCCGGACAGGATGGAGCAGTTCTTC. Translating gives CASSPDRMEQFF.

This clonotype was counted only a few times. The rearrangement uses TRBV20-1 and TRBJ1-2; 7 nucleotides align to TRBD1. CDR1 is DFQATT and CDR2 is SNEGSKA in the germline V gene (reference sequence). Trimming cost V 2 bases and J 8 bases; bases outside gene matches: 20. The length of the CDR3 is 17 residues. CDR3 amino acids: CSARSPLSGTAPRGYTF. The CDR3 DNA sequence: TGCAGTGCTAGATCCCCGCTGTCTGGGACAGCTCCCCGGGGCTACACCTTC.

The sample holds many counts of this clonotype. The gene calls are TRBV30 and TRBJ2-7; D is possibly TRBD2 (6 bases). V was clipped by 7 bases and J by 6 bases, with 16 bases between them. The CDR3 loop spans 12 amino acids. Germline CDR1 is GTSNPN and CDR2 is SVGIG (reference sequence). The CDR3: CASNLGGGEQYF. CDR3 DNA sequence: TGTGCCTCCAACCTTGGGGGAGGCGAGCAGTACTTC.

This clonotype was observed many times. CDR3 protein: CASTGGRDSQTQYF. The CDR3 DNA is TGTGCCAGCACCGGCGGGAGGGATTCACAGACCCAGTACTTC. This rearrangement joins TRBV28 to TRBJ2-5; 9 bases line up with TRBD2. Germline V gene lookup returns CDR1 MDHEN and CDR2 SYDVKM. V shed 7 bases, J shed 6 bases, and the junction held 9 bases outside the gene matches. The CDR3 is made up of 14 amino acids.

In its sample, this clonotype was seen many times. The V gene is TRBV28, the J gene TRBJ1-5, with D unclear. Germline CDR1 reads MDHEN; CDR2 reads SYDVKM. The CDR3 sequence is 14 residues long. The V end lost 5 bases, the J end lost 1 base, and 9 bases lay between the germline ends. This CDR3 is CASSLLTSNQPQHF. CDR3 sequence (DNA): TGTGCCAGCAGTCTCCTGACAAGCAATCAGCCCCAGCATTTT.

The gene calls are TRBV6-1 and TRBJ2-3; no reliable D call. The V end lost 8 bases, the J end lost 0 bases, and 15 bases lay between the germline ends. This CDR3 is built from 15 residues. The germline V gene has CDR1 MNHNS and CDR2 SASEGT. The DNA for the CDR3 is TGTGCCAGCGCACAAGGGCAGCAAAGCACAGATACGCAGTATTTT. It translates to CASAQGQQSTDTQYF.

This clonotype was detected a few times. The chain carries TRBV7-9 and TRBJ1-4, with 10 bases matching TRBD1. CDR3 length: 16 amino acids. Germline lookup yields CDR1 SEHNR and CDR2 FQNEAQ (reference sequence). V trimming: 5 bases; J trimming: 5 bases; junction bases outside the gene matches: 8. The DNA of the CDR3 is TGTGCCAGCAGCGCGCAACCGGGACAGGGGAATGAAAAACTGTTTTTT. As protein: CASSAQPGQGNEKLFF.

This clonotype was counted many times. The rearrangement links TRBV2 to TRBJ2-5, with D tentatively TRBD2 (5 bases). V gave up 2 bases and J gave up 9 bases, with 16 bases separating them. The CDR3 is 14 residues long. The germline V gene has CDR1 SNHLY and CDR2 FYNNEI. CDR3: CASSESQTIPSQYF. CDR3 sequence (DNA): TGTGCCAGCAGTGAATCTCAGACTATCCCGTCCCAGTACTTC.

This clonotype has more than one count but fewer than ten. The rearrangement links TRBV7-9 to TRBJ2-2, with TRBD2 matching over 8 bases. The CDR3 has 16 amino acids. V gave up 7 bases and J gave up 3 bases; unmatched junction bases: 10. CDR1 is SEHNR, CDR2 FQNEAQ, per germline (reference sequence). This chain's CDR3 is CASTLPGLGDTGELFF. CDR3 coding DNA: TGTGCCAGCACTCTCCCGGGACTAGGCGACACCGGGGAGCTGTTTTTT. The full variable domain, its missing parts supplied by reference TRBV7-9 and TRBJ2-2, is DTGVSQNPRHKITKRGQNVTFRCDPISEHNRLYWYRQTLGQGPEFLTYFQNEAQLEKSRLLSDRFSAERPKGSFSTLEIQRTEQGDSAMYLCASTLPGLGDTGELFFGEGSRLTVL.

DNA for the CDR3: TGTGCCAGCAGTTTAAGGGGGCGGACAGATACGCAGTATTTT. This gives the protein CASSLRGRTDTQYF. This chain connects TRBV12-3 or TRBV12-4 to TRBJ2-3, with 7 bases identical to TRBD1. The CDR3 loop spans 14 amino acids. J was trimmed by 3 bases and V by 2 bases; bases with no gene match: 2.

The chain links TRBV3-1 to TRBJ2-2; D could derive from TRBD1 or TRBD2 (5 bases each). Trimming cost V 3 bases and J 10 bases, with 12 bases left between them. The CDR3 runs to 13 residues. Germline loops: CDR1 LGHDT, CDR2 YNNKEL (reference sequence). CDR3 coding DNA: TGTGCCAGCAGCCAGCGCCGGGACCTGGAGCTGTTTTTT. Protein: CASSQRRDLELFF.

This clonotype was seen ten or more times. The chain carries TRBV7-2 and TRBJ1-5; no clear D gene. Germline V lookup: CDR1 SGHTA, CDR2 FQGNSA. V lost 1 base and J 4 bases, leaving 8 bases between the germline ends. The CDR3 is 14 residues long. The CDR3 sequence is CASSLGRQNQPQHF. CDR3 DNA sequence: TGTGCCAGCAGCTTAGGAAGGCAAAATCAGCCCCAGCATTTT. The whole variable domain, remainder taken from reference TRBV7-2 and TRBJ1-5, is GAGVSQSPSNKVTEKGKDVELRCDPISGHTALYWYRQSLGQGLEFLIYFQGNSAPDKSGLPSDRFSAERTGGSVSTLTIQRTQQEDSAVYLCASSLGRQNQPQHFGDGTRLSIL.

This rearrangement joins TRBV28 to TRBJ1-2; D might be TRBD1 (6 bases). Per the germline V gene, CDR1 is MDHEN and CDR2 is SYDVKM. The V end lost 11 bases, the J end lost 1 base, and 14 bases lay between the germline ends. This CDR3 is built from 13 residues. The CDR3 reads CAEGDPLNYGYTF. The CDR3 region has the DNA TGTGCCGAGGGGGACCCCCTTAACTATGGCTACACCTTC.

V gene TRBV28 combines with J gene TRBJ1-2, with 10 bases fitting TRBD1. Trimming cost V 5 bases and J 4 bases; bases outside gene matches: 7. The CDR3 consists of 15 residues. Germline V gene lookup returns CDR1 MDHEN and CDR2 SYDVKM. CDR3 sequence reads: CASSPGWTGGYGYTF. CDR3 coding DNA: TGTGCCAGCAGTCCGGGGTGGACAGGGGGCTATGGCTACACCTTC.

This clonotype was seen ten or more times. The J gene is TRBJ1-2, the V gene TRBV12-3 or TRBV12-4; 11 bases fit TRBD1. CDR3 length equals 14 residues. J gave up 4 bases and V 6 bases, and 4 bases lay outside the gene matches. The CDR3 is CASRRDRGVYGYTF. The CDR3 DNA reads as TGTGCCAGCAGACGGGACAGGGGGGTCTATGGCTACACCTTC.

The table lists this clonotype with many counts. The gene calls are TRBV19 and TRBJ2-2; 12 nucleotides align to TRBD2. In germline, CDR1 is LNHDA, CDR2 SQIVND (reference sequence). The junction had 3 bases not matched to a gene; V was cut back by 9 bases and J by 4 bases. The CDR3 contains 14 residues. The CDR3 region is CASGLAGSTGELFF. DNA for the CDR3: TGTGCCAGCGGACTAGCGGGAAGCACCGGGGAGCTGTTTTTT.

This clonotype was seen many times. The V gene is TRBV9, the J gene TRBJ1-6; TRBD1 aligns across 9 bases. This CDR3 is built from 15 residues. Trimming removed 3 bases from V and 6 bases from J; junction bases left unmatched: 4. Germline CDR1 and CDR2: SGDLS and YYNGEE. This chain's CDR3 is CASSAGQGGNSPLHF. In DNA form, the CDR3 reads TGTGCCAGCAGCGCGGGACAGGGAGGTAATTCACCCCTCCACTTT.

This clonotype was counted at least ten times. The chain joins TRBV7-6 to TRBJ2-5; D possibly matches TRBD1 or TRBD2 (5 bases each). Germline V lookup: CDR1 SGHVS, CDR2 FNYEAQ. V was pared by 5 bases and J by 5 bases, with 15 bases between. This CDR3 contains 14 residues. CDR3 in amino acids: CASSTPSGAETQYF. In nucleotides, the CDR3 is TGTGCCAGCAGCACACCCTCCGGGGCTGAGACCCAGTACTTC.

This clonotype was seen a handful of times. The V gene is TRBV5-1, the J gene TRBJ2-4; TRBD2 matches 8 bases. The CDR3 is made up of 16 amino acids. Germline V gives CDR1 SGHRS, CDR2 YFSETQ. With V trimmed by 0 bases and J by 8 bases, 10 bases remained unmatched. CDR3 DNA sequence: TGCGCCAGCAGCTTGGCTACCGGGGGGGCCTACCACATTCAGTACTTC. The encoded protein is CASSLATGGAYHIQYF.

This clonotype was observed a handful of times. The chain couples TRBV5-4 to TRBJ2-7; weak D call: TRBD2 (6 bases). The CDR3 length is 16 residues. V lost 0 bases and J 1 base, leaving 14 bases between the germline ends. Germline CDR1 reads SGHNT; CDR2 reads YYREEE (reference sequence). The CDR3 coding sequence is TGTGCCAGCAGCTTGGGTACGGGACTTTTGTCCTACGAGCAGTACTTC. This translates into CASSLGTGLLSYEQYF.